The clone carrying this T cell receptor beta chain was seen only once. Treatment described: about 20 received Ad26.COV2.S at low or high dose, single or two shots; about 5 received placebo; per-sample allocation not given. The samples were gathered on day 63 after the first injection of vaccine or placebo. An Ad26 vector was used to express Wuhan-strain SARS-CoV-2 spike as the vaccine. The data belong to a study of Ad26.COV2.S vaccination and SARS-CoV-2 variants. Generated by immunoSEQ multiplex PCR, the TCRdb table keeps only in-frame clones and is missing some. The table has roughly 320,000 clones, around 84% seen once; the top ten hold 1.5% to 2.5%. This sample comprised peripheral blood, obtained in a trial of Ad26.COV2.S vaccine versus placebo. The source is a person between 18 and 59 years old who received the Ad26.COV2.S COVID-19 vaccine or a placebo.

The CDR3 DNA reads as TGCAGCGTCTTATCATGGGGGACACAAGAGACCCAGTACTTC. Its translation is CSVLSWGTQETQYF. This chain uses TRBV29-1 with TRBJ2-5; the D gene is possibly TRBD1 (6 bases). V was cut by 6 bases and J by 2 bases, with 16 bases left in between. The CDR3 contains 14 residues. Per the germline V gene, CDR1 is SQVTM and CDR2 is ANQGSEA.